Given below is one TCR beta chain in context. V lost 5 bases to trimming and J lost 4 bases, with 14 bases between them. From germline, CDR1 is SEHNR and CDR2 FQNEAQ (reference sequence). The length of the CDR3 is 14 residues. These data are taken from a study of shared clonotypes between healthy human individuals. Assay: immunoSEQ multiplex PCR; the TCRdb copy retains only in-frame clones and omits some. This table has roughly 500,000 clones, less than 96% appearing once. This clonotype was sampled from a woman aged 25-40 years in good health. V usage is TRBV7-9 and J usage is TRBJ1-2; maybe TRBD1 (5 bases). Sequencing was done on a sample of naive CD4+ T cells sorted from blood. The subset denotes: CD45RA+ positively selected. The CDR3 sequence is CASSPSRDLYGYTF. In DNA, the CDR3 is TGTGCCAGCAGCCCCTCCCGGGACCTCTATGGCTACACCTTC.